This T cell receptor (beta chain) was sequenced during a study of technical replicates of blood from several donors. Here immunoSEQ multiplex PCR was the method, and the copy in TCRdb shows in-frame clones only, minus some. There are 83,000 or so clones in the sample; more than 90% occur only once, and 0.25% lies in the top ten. The CDR3 spans 13 residues. The germline V gene encodes CDR1 GTSNPN and CDR2 SVGIG (reference sequence). Between the trimmed V and J ends, which lost 0 bases and 0 bases, there was a span of 5 bases. This chain uses TRBV30 with TRBJ1-1; D call uncertain. The sequenced sample was T cells isolated from PBMCs. This sequence originates from a human donor in good health. Here the CDR3 reads CAWSVRLNTEAFF. The CDR3, as DNA: TGTGCCTGGAGTGTGAGGCTGAACACTGAAGCTTTCTTT.